These 6 T cell receptor beta chains were sequenced from one sample in a study of blood T cell repertoires in COVID-19. The protocol was immunoSEQ multiplex PCR, while the TCRdb copy is restricted to in-frame clones and leaves out a portion. The data show about 77,000 clones, with roughly 90% seen just once and approximately 15% held by the top ten. The sequenced sample consisted of peripheral blood. Receptor source: an elderly woman with active or convalescent COVID-19.

The chain couples TRBV6-4 to TRBJ2-3, with 7 bases matching TRBD2. Germline CDR1 MRHNA, CDR2 SNTAGT. The CDR3 is 16 residues long. V was clipped by 7 bases and J by 2 bases; unmatched bases: 12. CDR3 sequence reads: CASTRGLGGFTDTQYF. CDR3 sequence (DNA): TGTGCCAGCACTAGGGGCCTCGGGGGGTTCACAGATACGCAGTATTTT.

The chain has TRBV12-3 or TRBV12-4 and TRBJ1-2; no clear D. V lost 5 bases and J lost 4, with 11 bases in between. There are 13 residues in the CDR3. The CDR3 region is CASSPLSVYGYTF. The DNA of the CDR3 is TGTGCCAGCAGTCCCCTATCCGTCTATGGCTACACCTTC.

The rearrangement joins TRBV28 to TRBJ2-3; 11 bases are shared with TRBD2. In germline, CDR1 is MDHEN, CDR2 SYDVKM. The CDR3 runs to 14 residues. V dropped 10 bases and J dropped 3; count of bases not matched to a gene: 6. The DNA for the CDR3 is TGTGCCAACACCTTAGCGGGGGGGACAGATACGCAGTATTTT. Translating it yields CANTLAGGTDTQYF. Together with reference TRBV28 and TRBJ2-3, the CDR3 gives the full variable domain: DVKVTQSSRYLVKRTGEKVFLECVQDMDHENMFWYRQDPGLGLRLIYFSYDVKMKEKGDIPEGYSVSREKKERFSLILESASTNQTSMYLCANTLAGGTDTQYFGPGTRLTVL.

The chain carries TRBV28 and TRBJ1-2; D gene uncertain. Germline CDR1 and CDR2: MDHEN and SYDVKM. V lost 8 bases, J lost 5 bases, and 15 bases lay in between. This CDR3 is built from 13 residues. CDR3 amino acids: CASGMGRRYGYTF. The DNA of the CDR3 is TGTGCCAGCGGTATGGGGAGAAGGTATGGCTACACCTTC.

V is TRBV7-9 and J is TRBJ1-3, with D unresolved. Germline V gene data show CDR1 as SEHNR and CDR2 as FQNEAQ (reference sequence). CDR3 length: 15 residues. With 7 bases removed from V and 0 bases from J, the gap between germline ends came to 13 bases. CDR3 in DNA: TGTGCCAGCACCCCCGTCGGTCACTCTGGAAACACCATATATTTT. This translates into CASTPVGHSGNTIYF.

The rearrangement links TRBV7-9 to TRBJ2-7; D possibly corresponds to TRBD1 (5 bases). Trimming stripped 1 base from V and 1 base from J, with 8 bases between. The germline V gene has CDR1 SEHNR and CDR2 FQNEAQ (reference sequence). This CDR3 has 14 residues. This CDR3 reads CASSLDRYSYEQYF. DNA of the CDR3: TGTGCCAGCAGCTTAGACAGGTATTCCTACGAGCAGTACTTC.